This T cell receptor beta chain was sequenced during a study of OX40 agonist ivuxolimab in advanced cancers. At the level of the whole study: Ivuxolimab, which targeted the costimulatory receptor OX40 (CD134), was an agonistic, fully human IgG2 monoclonal antibody. A male proportion of under 85% and a mean age of about 60 years, ranging from roughly 23 to 90, were recorded for the dose-escalation cohort. Intravenous ivuxolimab was administered to patients every 2 weeks at six dose levels: 0.01, 0.1, 0.3, 1.5, 3 and 10 mg/kg. Partial responses occurred in three dose-escalation patients: two with cutaneous melanoma and one with hepatocellular carcinoma. Among the roughly 52 dose-escalation patients, about 19 had hepatocellular carcinoma, roughly 15 melanoma, 9 renal cell carcinoma and 9 head and neck cancer. The paper covers the monotherapy dose-escalation part of the phase I ivuxolimab trial, which included N of about 50 patients. Peripheral TCRbeta sequencing aimed to test whether ivuxolimab altered TCR sequence diversity and caused clonal T-cell expansion. Patients were allowed to have had prior anti-PD-1, anti-PD-L1 or anti-CTLA-4 therapy, and 40% of the dose-escalation patients had previously received checkpoint inhibitors. What the research found in general, with its limitations: After ivuxolimab, CD8+ T cells had more expanded clones than CD4+ T cells on average. At doses of 0.1 to 3.0 mg/kg, clonal expansion of both CD4+ and CD8+ blood T cells was observed from baseline to week 6. In partial responders in the 0.1-3.0 mg/kg groups, normalized peripheral clonal expansion was found to be among the lowest, especially among CD8+ T cells. Low levels of normalized T-cell clonal expansion were also seen in some patients who did not respond. Antigen specificity was not determined for the clonally expanded peripheral T cells.

Genomic DNA was isolated from the sorted cells so that the TCRbeta CDR3 region could be sequenced. TCRbeta CDR3 regions were sequenced using the immunoSEQ Assay. TCRdb provides this immuneACCESS table in a form limited to in-frame rearrangements. Some clones are lacking; in checked studies, under half of them reflect an unresolved V gene, and why the rest are absent is not known. Present in this sample are 60,000 to 80,000 clones, about four fifths of which were seen just once. The top ten clonotypes cover 9.5% to 13% of the sample. Concerning this clone: Its antigen is currently not known. Per-base qualities were not stored, and no clone one base away is much larger.

The trial excluded patients who had a history of autoimmune disease or were on systemic immunosuppression. In every dose cohort, peripheral blood was drawn for TCR sequencing at baseline, cycle 4 day 1, and cycle 7 day 1. The samples were drawn from a first-in-human, open-label, multicenter phase I dose-escalation trial of ivuxolimab. The trial enrolled adults with locally advanced or metastatic head and neck squamous cell, hepatocellular, melanoma or renal cell carcinoma. Before TCR sequencing, CD4+ T cells and CD8+ T cells from peripheral blood were sorted into separate populations. Here V drops 3 bases and J drops 7 bases, and the junction holds 10 bases not matched to any gene. Per the germline V gene, MGHDK is the CDR1 and SYGVNS is the CDR2. Including the terminal cysteine and phenylalanine, the CDR3 comprises 17 residues. Only the CDR3 region is kept as DNA, spanning 51 bases read in frame from base 1.

This sequence originates from an adult with an advanced solid tumor such as melanoma, head and neck, liver or kidney cancer. The chain is encoded by TRBV25-1 joined to TRBJ2-1; 12 bases in the junction line up with TRBD2. The sample was CD4+ or CD8+ T cells sorted from blood, taken in a trial of the OX40 agonist ivuxolimab. The CDR3 corresponds to CASSDSLLAGGRNEQFF. At the DNA level, the sequence is TGTGCCAGCAGTGATTCCCTTCTAGCGGGGGGGAGGAATGAGCAGTTCTTC. Joined to the reference TRBV25-1 and TRBJ2-1 proteins, this CDR3 gives the full variable domain: EADIYQTPRYLVIGTGKKITLECSQTMGHDKMYWYQQDPGMELHLIHYSYGVNSTEKGDLSSESTVSRIRTEHFPLTLESARPSHTSQYLCASSDSLLAGGRNEQFFGPGTRLTVL.